Here is one T cell receptor beta chain with its context. Antigen: not known. V lost 4 bases and J lost 4, with 16 bases in between. This CDR3 has 15 amino acids. Germline-derived CDR1 and CDR2 are KGHSH and LQKENI. Original handling: Filtering differed since immunoSEQ provided only junctions, with no quality scores. Data came from immunoSEQ multiplex PCR; TCRdb stores just in-frame clones and leaves some out. V and J calls plus clone size are reproduced from that table; the DNA served to infer D and trimming. The sample has about 710,000 clones, over 55% seen once; the top ten hold roughly 1.8%. This sample is drawn from a study of shared clonotypes between healthy human individuals. General study findings and limits: Sequencing depth was expected to influence donor clonotype sharing. Unshared clonotypes carried lower generation probabilities than those common to all four donors. A handful of donors held approximately 4.6% of naive CD4 clonotypes in common.

J is TRBJ2-5 and V is TRBV18; perhaps D is TRBD1 or TRBD2 (5 bases each). Material for sequencing was memory CD4+ T cells sorted from blood. Subset here: CD45RA-negative fraction. The TCR comes from a woman aged 25 to 45 in good health. The DNA of the CDR3 is TGTGCCAGCTCACTCCCCTCGGGGCAGCCAGAGACCCAGTACTTC. It is translated as CASSLPSGQPETQYF.